The rows below give T cell receptor beta chains drawn from one sample of a study of cytomegalovirus exposure and HLA in healthy donors. Assay used: immunoSEQ multiplex PCR; TCRdb lists only in-frame clones, some missing. The table records around 150,000 clones, about 80% of them present only once. The sequencing input was PBMCs. The receptors shown here come from a woman aged 40 to 50 in good health and CMV-seronegative. Both conserved end residues are part of each CDR3. The D gene is left open where the match is weak. Clone size is not always given. Where it is, it says once, few, many or a class for expanded clones.

CASSLDRVTDTQYF | TGTGCCAGCAGCTTAGATCGGGTAACAGATACGCAGTATTTT | . | TRBV11-3 | 14 | few | TRBJ2-3
CASSPGLAGETQYF | TGTGCCAGCAGCCCGGGACTAGCAGGAGAGACCCAGTACTTC | TRBD2 | TRBV7-3 | 14 | . | TRBJ2-5
CAISVTSGGVTDTQYF | TGTGCCATCAGTGTAACTAGCGGGGGGGTCACAGATACGCAGTATTTT | TRBD2 | TRBV10-3 | 16 | . | TRBJ2-3
CASSLEEAPEGAEAFF | TGTGCCAGCAGCTTGGAGGAGGCACCCGAGGGTGCTGAAGCTTTCTTT | . | TRBV5-4 | 16 | once | TRBJ1-1
CASSGTSGGGEQYF | TGCGCCAGCAGCGGGACTAGCGGGGGGGGTGAGCAGTACTTC | TRBD2 | TRBV5-1 | 14 | . | TRBJ2-7
CASSTRQGANTQYF | TGTGCCAGCAGTACGAGACAGGGGGCTAATACGCAGTATTTT | TRBD1 | TRBV28 | 14 | . | TRBJ2-3
CASSFPDRDEQYF | TGTGCCAGCAGCTTTCCGGACAGGGACGAGCAGTACTTC | TRBD1 | TRBV7-9 | 13 | . | TRBJ2-7
CASSRKRGPTDTQYF | TGTGCCAGCAGCCGTAAGCGGGGGCCCACAGATACGCAGTATTTT | TRBD2 | TRBV7-2 | 15 | . | TRBJ2-3
CASRPGQGPLEQYF | TGTGCCAGCAGACCCGGACAGGGTCCACTCGAGCAGTACTTC | TRBD1 | TRBV6-5 | 14 | . | TRBJ2-7
CASSLRKLGQGLNEQYF | TGTGCCAGCAGCTTAAGAAAACTGGGACAGGGACTAAACGAGCAGTACTTC | TRBD1 | TRBV11-2 | 17 | . | TRBJ2-7
CASTPVSGFNEQYF | TGTGCCAGCACCCCAGTATCCGGGTTCAACGAGCAGTACTTC | . | TRBV7-2 | 14 | . | TRBJ2-7
CASSPRTSGRFREQYF | TGTGCCAGCAGCCCGCGGACTAGCGGGAGATTCCGCGAGCAGTACTTC | TRBD2 | TRBV11-2 | 16 | . | TRBJ2-7
CAISGRVGNEQFF | TGTGCCATCAGTGGGAGGGTGGGCAATGAGCAGTTCTTC | . | TRBV10-3 | 13 | few | TRBJ2-1
CASSRGWGGGTGELFF | TGCGCCAGCAGCAGGGGGTGGGGTGGGGGAACCGGGGAGCTGTTTTTT | . | TRBV4-1 | 16 | . | TRBJ2-2
CASSFLGDEQFF | TGTGCCAGCAGCTTCCTAGGCGATGAGCAGTTCTTC | . | TRBV5-4 | 12 | once | TRBJ2-1
CSSSPKAGQGRTEAFF | TGTTCCAGCAGTCCCAAGGCGGGACAGGGACGCACTGAAGCTTTCTTT | TRBD1 | TRBV7-9 | 16 | . | TRBJ1-1
CASSTRTASTLHF | TGTGCCAGTAGTACGAGGACAGCCTCCACCCTCCACTTT | . | TRBV19 | 13 | few | TRBJ1-6